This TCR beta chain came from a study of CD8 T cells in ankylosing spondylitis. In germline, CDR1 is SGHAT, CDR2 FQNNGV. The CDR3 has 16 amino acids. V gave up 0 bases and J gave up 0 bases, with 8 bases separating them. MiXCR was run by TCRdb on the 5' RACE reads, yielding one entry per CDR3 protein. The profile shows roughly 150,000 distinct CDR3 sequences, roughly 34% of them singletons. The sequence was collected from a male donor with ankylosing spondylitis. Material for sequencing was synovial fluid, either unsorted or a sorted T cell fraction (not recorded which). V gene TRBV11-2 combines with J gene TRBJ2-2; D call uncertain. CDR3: CASSLDSASNTGELFF. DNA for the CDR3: TGTGCCAGCAGCTTAGATTCGGCTTCGAACACCGGGGAGCTGTTTTTT.